These 26 T cell receptor beta chains originate from one sample sequenced in a study of OX40 agonist ivuxolimab in advanced cancers. Sequencing used immunoSEQ multiplex PCR; TCRdb keeps in-frame clones, though not all of them. The sample yields tens of thousands of clones, about 88% seen once. The starting material was CD4+ or CD8+ T cells sorted from blood, obtained in a trial of the OX40 agonist ivuxolimab. Source of these receptors: an adult with an advanced solid tumor such as melanoma, head and neck, liver or kidney cancer.

V usage is TRBV28 and J usage is TRBJ2-7, with unresolved D. CDR1 and CDR2 from the germline V gene are MDHEN and SYDVKM. This CDR3 has 13 amino acids. Deletions cut 6 bases from V and 0 bases from J, with 9 bases between. The CDR3 region has the DNA TGTGCCAGCAGGCCTTCGGGCTCCTACGAGCAGTACTTC. Encoded protein: CASRPSGSYEQYF.

The rearrangement joins TRBV28 to TRBJ1-4; the D is unclear. From germline, CDR1 is MDHEN and CDR2 SYDVKM. The CDR3 sequence is 16 residues long. Trimming pared 1 base from V and 4 bases from J, leaving 13 bases between. CDR3 sequence reads: CASSLSQARSNEKLFF. The CDR3 DNA reads as TGTGCCAGCAGTTTATCGCAGGCAAGAAGTAATGAAAAACTGTTTTTT. The full variable domain, in which reference TRBV28 and TRBJ1-4 provide the parts outside the CDR3, is DVKVTQSSRYLVKRTGEKVFLECVQDMDHENMFWYRQDPGLGLRLIYFSYDVKMKEKGDIPEGYSVSREKKERFSLILESASTNQTSMYLCASSLSQARSNEKLFFGSGTQLSVL.

The chain has TRBV5-1 and TRBJ2-2, with D possibly matching TRBD1 (8 bases). The length of the CDR3 is 15 residues. V lost 4 bases and J 6 bases, leaving 16 bases between the germline ends. Germline V CDR1 and CDR2: SGHRS, YFSETQ. In nucleotides, the CDR3 is TGCGCCAGCAGCCCACGGACAGGGAGGGCCGGGGAGCTGTTTTTT. It codes for CASSPRTGRAGELFF.

This chain's CDR3 is CASSGLNRGGEKLFF. The CDR3 DNA reads as TGTGCCAGCAGTGGTTTGAACAGGGGAGGTGAAAAACTGTTTTTT. The chain uses TRBV2 and TRBJ1-4; 7 nucleotides agree with TRBD1. The CDR3 runs 15 residues. Germline-derived CDR1 and CDR2 are SNHLY and FYNNEI. The V and J ends lost 4 bases and 7 bases, in that order; junction bases with no gene match: 9. Drawing the rest from reference TRBV2 and TRBJ1-4, the complete variable domain is EPEVTQTPSHQVTQMGQEVILRCVPISNHLYFYWYRQILGQKVEFLVSFYNNEISEKSEIFDDQFSVERPDGSNFTLKIRSTKLEDSAMYFCASSGLNRGGEKLFFGSGTQLSVL.

Here the CDR3 reads CASSPPGLDNEQFF. The CDR3 DNA is TGTGCCAGCTCACCACCGGGACTCGACAATGAGCAGTTCTTC. This chain uses TRBV18 with TRBJ2-1, with D possibly matching TRBD2 (6 bases). CDR1 and CDR2 (germline): KGHSH, LQKENI. This CDR3 has 14 amino acids. The ends were cut back, 0 bases at V and 5 bases at J, with 8 bases in the middle.

This sequence joins TRBV29-1 and TRBJ1-3; D is ambiguous. The CDR3 spans 14 residues. V was clipped by 4 bases and J by 0 bases, with 10 bases between them. Per germline, CDR1 SQVTM and CDR2 ANQGSEA. CDR3 loop: CSVAEVNSGNTIYF. The CDR3 DNA sequence: TGCAGCGTTGCCGAGGTGAACTCTGGAAACACCATATATTTT.

The CDR3 DNA is TGCGCCAGCAGTAGGGGGCGGAACACTGAAGCTTTCTTT. This codes for CASSRGRNTEAFF. V usage is TRBV10-1 and J usage is TRBJ1-1; the match to TRBD1 covers 7 bases. This CDR3 is built from 13 residues. The trim removed 5 bases at V and 1 base at J, leaving 1 base unmatched. Germline V gene lookup returns CDR1 WNHNN and CDR2 SYGVQD (reference sequence).

This clone was seen once. The CDR3 region has the DNA TGCGCCAGCAGAAGGACAGGGCTGGAATACCGGGAGCTGTTTTTT. Its translation: CASRRTGLEYRELFF. The chain links TRBV5-1 to TRBJ2-2, with 8 bases lining up with TRBD1. CDR1 is SGHRS and CDR2 is YFSETQ in the germline V gene. The CDR3 covers 15 residues. The junction had 12 bases not matched to a gene; V was cut back by 5 bases and J by 9 bases.

This sequence joins TRBV11-3 and TRBJ1-3; 8 bases line up with TRBD1. The CDR3 loop spans 15 amino acids. V shed 3 bases and J 4 bases; nucleotides not matched to a gene: 5. Germline CDR1 reads SGHNT; CDR2 reads YENEEA. DNA of the CDR3: TGTGCCAGCAGCTTTGGCGGGACAGGCGGAAACACCATATATTTT. Translating gives CASSFGGTGGNTIYF.

This chain joins TRBV5-1 and TRBJ2-3; D gene unclear. The V end lost 5 bases, the J end lost 1 base, and 11 bases lay between the germline ends. The CDR3 length is 14 residues. Germline V gene data show CDR1 as SGHRS and CDR2 as YFSETQ. The CDR3 is CASSSPSGTDTQYF. CDR3 DNA: TGCGCCAGCAGTTCGCCTTCGGGCACAGATACGCAGTATTTT.

The chain carries TRBV28 and TRBJ2-1, with 9 bases aligning to TRBD2. Germline CDR1 MDHEN, CDR2 SYDVKM. V lost 8 bases to trimming and J lost 9 bases; unmatched junction nucleotides: 8. The CDR3 length is 13 residues. DNA of the CDR3: TGTGCCAGCCTGATAGCGGGAGTTGGTGAGCAGTTCTTC. Protein sequence: CASLIAGVGEQFF.

The rearrangement joins TRBV6-1 to TRBJ2-7; D is ambiguous. The ends were cut back, 6 bases at V and 3 bases at J, with 6 bases in the middle. Germline CDR1 reads MNHNS; CDR2 reads SASEGT. There are 11 residues in the CDR3. The CDR3 nucleotides are TGTGCCAGCAGATGGAACTACGAGCAGTACTTC. Amino acids: CASRWNYEQYF.

The genes are TRBV6-1 and TRBJ2-7, with D perhaps assigned TRBD1 or TRBD2 (5 bases each). The CDR3 consists of 13 residues. In germline, CDR1 is MNHNS, CDR2 SASEGT. The V end lost 5 bases, the J end lost 3 bases, and 11 bases lay between the germline ends. The CDR3 region is CASSRGGGYEQYF. CDR3 DNA: TGTGCCAGCAGTAGGGGTGGGGGCTACGAGCAGTACTTC.

On this clone: Other DNA sequences of this sample code for an identical CDR3. The chain employs TRBV7-6 and TRBJ1-5; D is unresolved. Per germline, CDR1 SGHVS and CDR2 FNYEAQ. V gave up 2 bases and J gave up 0 bases, with 2 bases separating them. This CDR3 comprises 13 residues. This CDR3 reads CASSLRSNQPQHF. The DNA for the CDR3 is TGTGCCAGCAGCTTACGTAGCAATCAGCCCCAGCATTTT.

The J gene is TRBJ2-1, the V gene TRBV5-1, with unresolved D. CDR1 is SGHRS and CDR2 is YFSETQ in the germline V gene. V shed 1 base and J shed 7 bases, with 6 bases lying between them. The CDR3 is 12 amino acids. CDR3 in amino acids: CASSLNFNEQFF. The DNA for the CDR3 is TGCGCCAGCAGCTTGAATTTTAATGAGCAGTTCTTC.

The J gene is TRBJ2-1, the V gene TRBV4-2, with D unclear. Trimming took off 0 bases at V and 2 bases at J, with 11 bases between the two ends. This CDR3 has 16 residues. Per germline, CDR1 LGHNA and CDR2 YNFKEQ. The CDR3 loop is CASSQDADSPYNEQFF. The CDR3, as DNA: TGTGCCAGCAGCCAAGATGCGGATAGCCCCTACAATGAGCAGTTCTTC.

The rearrangement uses TRBV7-2 and TRBJ1-2; D gene uncertain. The V gene lost 4 bases and the J gene lost 3 bases, with 12 bases spanning the gap. This CDR3 has 14 amino acids. Per germline, CDR1 SGHTA and CDR2 FQGNSA. The CDR3 reads CASSWGGLDYGYTF. The DNA of the CDR3 is TGTGCCAGCAGCTGGGGAGGACTGGACTATGGCTACACCTTC.

The chain combines TRBV5-1 with TRBJ1-1; D unclear. The CDR3 runs to 15 residues. CDR1 and CDR2 from the germline V gene are SGHRS and YFSETQ. The germline V and J ends were trimmed by 2 bases and 3 bases, with 14 bases remaining between them. This chain's CDR3 is CASSLLQLPDTEAFF. The CDR3 DNA reads TGCGCCAGCAGCTTACTACAGCTTCCGGACACTGAAGCTTTCTTT.

This chain links TRBV5-1 with TRBJ2-3; 10 bases are shared with TRBD2. The CDR3 extends over 16 amino acids. Unmatched junction bases numbered 9, after V lost 5 bases and J lost 3 bases. Germline assignment: CDR1 SGHRS and CDR2 YFSETQ. The chain's CDR3 is CASSLTAGGRTDTQYF. As DNA, the CDR3 is TGCGCCAGCAGTTTGACAGCGGGGGGGCGTACAGATACGCAGTATTTT. The full variable domain, with the rest looked up from reference TRBV5-1 and TRBJ2-3, is KAGVTQTPRYLIKTRGQQVTLSCSPISGHRSVSWYQQTPGQGLQFLFEYFSETQRNKGNFPGRFSGRQFSNSRSEMNVSTLELGDSALYLCASSLTAGGRTDTQYFGPGTRLTVL.

The chain recombines TRBV11-3 with TRBJ1-2; possibly TRBD1 for D (6 bases). In germline, CDR1 is SGHNT, CDR2 YENEEA. Trimming removed 5 bases at V and 1 base at J, with 8 bases between. There are 13 residues in the CDR3. The CDR3 nucleotides are TGTGCCAGCAGCCGGACAGATAACTATGGCTACACCTTC. Translated, it gives CASSRTDNYGYTF.

The V call is TRBV2, the J call TRBJ1-2; D unresolved. Germline V gene sequence: CDR1 SNHLY, CDR2 FYNNEI. This CDR3 has 11 amino acids. Trimming stripped 6 bases from V and 8 bases from J, with 10 bases between. The CDR3 DNA sequence: TGTGCCAGCAGGGGGATGATGGGCTACACCTTC. This sequence encodes CASRGMMGYTF.

This chain connects TRBV7-2 to TRBJ1-1; D gene unclear. This CDR3 region has 13 residues. Looked up from germline, CDR1 is SGHTA and CDR2 is FQGNSA. The V end lost 5 bases, the J end lost 1 base, and 8 bases lay between the germline ends. The CDR3 protein is CASSVRWNTEAFF. Here the CDR3 DNA reads TGTGCCAGCAGCGTGCGGTGGAACACTGAAGCTTTCTTT.

The rearrangement links TRBV18 to TRBJ2-7; no firm D call. The CDR3 has 14 amino acids. Germline assignment: CDR1 KGHSH and CDR2 LQKENI. V gave up 3 bases and J gave up 6 bases, with 15 bases separating them. The CDR3 loop is CASSPGQNEGEQYF. CDR3 DNA sequence: TGTGCCAGCTCACCGGGTCAGAATGAAGGCGAGCAGTACTTC.

The gene calls are TRBV5-4 and TRBJ2-3; the D is unclear. The germline V gene encodes CDR1 SGHNT and CDR2 YYREEE (reference sequence). This CDR3 spans 15 amino acids. V was cut by 0 bases and J by 0 bases, with 8 bases left in between. This chain's CDR3 is CASSLGPESTDTQYF. The CDR3 DNA sequence: TGTGCCAGCAGCTTGGGTCCCGAGAGCACAGATACGCAGTATTTT.

This clone was detected once. J is TRBJ1-5 and V is TRBV7-2, with TRBD1 matching over 8 bases. Germline V CDR1 and CDR2: SGHTA, FQGNSA. This CDR3 region has 15 residues. V shed 4 bases, J shed 0 bases, and the junction held 2 bases outside the gene matches. The CDR3 nucleotides are TGTGCCAGCAGCTGGGACAGGAATAGCAATCAGCCCCAGCATTTT. It specifies CASSWDRNSNQPQHF.

The CDR3 reads CASTLMGATQYF. Here the CDR3 DNA reads TGTGCCAGCACCTTAATGGGGGCTACGCAGTATTTT. The chain couples TRBV5-6 to TRBJ2-3, with a possible D match to TRBD1 (6 bases). The germline gives CDR1 SGHDT, CDR2 YYEEEE. The CDR3 runs to 12 residues. With 6 bases removed from V and 8 bases from J, the gap between germline ends came to 13 bases.